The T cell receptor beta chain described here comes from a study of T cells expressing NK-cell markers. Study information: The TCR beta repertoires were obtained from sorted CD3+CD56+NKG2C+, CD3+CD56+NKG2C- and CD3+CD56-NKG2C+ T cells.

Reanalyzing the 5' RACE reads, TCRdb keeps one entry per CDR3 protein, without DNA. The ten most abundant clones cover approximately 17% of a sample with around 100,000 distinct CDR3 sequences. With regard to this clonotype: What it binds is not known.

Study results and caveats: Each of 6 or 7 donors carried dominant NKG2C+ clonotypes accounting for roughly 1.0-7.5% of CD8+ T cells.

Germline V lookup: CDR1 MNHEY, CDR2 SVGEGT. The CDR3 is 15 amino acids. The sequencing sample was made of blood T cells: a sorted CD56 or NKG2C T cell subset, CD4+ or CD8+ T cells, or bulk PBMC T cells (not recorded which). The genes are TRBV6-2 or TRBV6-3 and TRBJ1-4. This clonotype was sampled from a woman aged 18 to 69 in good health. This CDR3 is CASSYSIATNEKLFF.